This T cell receptor (beta chain) stems from a study of T-cell reconstitution after alpha-beta-depleted transplantation in children. Study-wide points: At one year after transplant, newly produced T cells mostly accounted for T-cell counts and diversity. By about two months after transplant, alpha-beta T cells reportedly arose from several hundred graft clones that had expanded. Elevated TCRbeta diversity at day 60 was traced, in some patients, to surviving recipient T cells and thymic progenitors.

Researchers prepared the TCRbeta library using unique molecular identifiers, the study reports. A single record per CDR3 protein comes from TCRdb applying MiXCR to the PCR reads. This table has just over 950,000 distinct CDR3 sequences, about 29% appearing once. From germline, CDR1 is SQVTM and CDR2 ANQGSEA. The ends were cut back, 6 bases at V and 3 bases at J, with 14 bases in the middle. There are 13 residues in the CDR3. A word on this clonotype: What it binds is not known.

This chain connects TRBV29-1 to TRBJ1-1; D gene ambiguous. The sequenced sample was PBMCs, mostly from graft donor cells, obtained 360 days after TCRalphabeta/CD19-depleted stem cell transplant. The receptor's source is a boy under three years old who had a stem cell transplant for SCID, so the T cells may come from the graft donor. DNA of the CDR3: TGCAGCGTAGCCAAGGGTATCGACACTGAAGCTTTCTTT. This codes for CSVAKGIDTEAFF.